This T cell receptor (beta chain) was sequenced for a study of T cell responses to AZD1222 COVID-19 vaccine. At the level of the study: Pooling covered second doses at about 4 or about 12 weeks.

Method: immunoSEQ multiplex PCR; TCRdb's copy keeps in-frame clones and lacks some. The data contain about 130,000 clones, 93% of them singletons. V lost 0 bases and J 4 bases, leaving 9 bases between the germline ends. The CDR3 runs to 14 residues. Germline V lookup: CDR1 LGHDT, CDR2 YNNKEL (reference sequence). This TCR came from an adult in good health. The sequences come from peripheral blood, collected on day 0 of AZD1222 vaccination. The V and J genes are TRBV3-1 (or the pseudogene TRBV3-2) and TRBJ1-1; tentatively, D is TRBD1 (6 bases). The CDR3 region is CASSQDQGSTEAFF. The CDR3 bases are TGTGCCAGCAGCCAAGATCAGGGGTCCACTGAAGCTTTCTTT.